This passage covers 31 T cell receptor beta chains from one sample sequenced in a study of T cell responses to AZD1222 COVID-19 vaccine. The table came from immunoSEQ multiplex PCR; TCRdb's copy has only in-frame clones and leaves some out. The sample records roughly 150,000 clones, about 87% being singletons. Sequenced here: peripheral blood, sampled on day 0 of AZD1222 vaccination. The receptors originated from an adult in good health.

V gene TRBV7-6 combines with J gene TRBJ2-2; D is possibly TRBD1 (6 bases). Germline V gene data show CDR1 as SGHVS and CDR2 as FNYEAQ. The V end was cut by 5 bases, the J end by 4 bases, with 14 bases between. CDR3 size: 15 residues. The CDR3 DNA is TGTGCCAGCAGCCCGGGACACCAATCCACCGGGGAGCTGTTTTTT. It yields the protein CASSPGHQSTGELFF.

The rearrangement uses TRBV3-1 (or the pseudogene TRBV3-2) and TRBJ2-7, with D perhaps matching TRBD1 (5 bases). Germline loops: CDR1 LGHDT, CDR2 YNNKEL (reference sequence). V lost 4 bases, J lost 2 bases, and 12 bases lay in between. This CDR3 is built from 14 residues. The CDR3 bases are TGTGCCAGCAGCCCTAGGGGCGGTGCCTACGAGCAGTACTTC. Amino acids: CASSPRGGAYEQYF.

Notes on this clone: The junction departs from germline at one end; a sequencing error may be responsible. The chain is built from TRBV5-8 and TRBJ2-7; TRBD1 matches at 11 bases. This CDR3 spans 17 amino acids. Germline lookup yields CDR1 SGHTS and CDR2 YDEGEE. The CDR3: CASSLGQGAINGYGQYF. The CDR3 region has the DNA TGTGCCAGCAGCCTCGGACAGGGGGCTATAAACGGCTACGGGCAGTACTTC.

The chain couples TRBV7-8 to TRBJ1-2; D may be TRBD1 (5 bases). CDR1 and CDR2 (germline): SGHVS, FQNEAQ. The CDR3 contains 13 residues. Deletions cut 3 bases from V and 2 bases from J, with 7 bases between. CDR3 nucleotides: TGTGCCAGCAGCTTTGACAGCAACTATGGCTACACCTTC. It translates to CASSFDSNYGYTF.

The chain joins TRBV25-1 to TRBJ2-7; maybe TRBD1 (6 bases). The CDR3 loop spans 13 amino acids. V was pared by 7 bases and J by 7 bases, with 17 bases between. CDR1 MGHDK and CDR2 SYGVNS come from the germline V gene. The CDR3 region has the DNA TGTGCCAGCATGGGATTGGGGGCTGGGGAGCAGTACTTC. Protein product: CASMGLGAGEQYF.

The chain carries TRBV11-1 and TRBJ2-7, with a possible D match to TRBD2 (6 bases). Germline V gives CDR1 SGHAT, CDR2 FQDESV (reference sequence). The CDR3 sequence is 16 residues long. Trimming pared 3 bases from V and 6 bases from J, leaving 21 bases between. Written as DNA, the CDR3 is TGTGCCAGCAGCTTTTCAGCGGGCACCTCGACATCCGAGCAGTACTTC. Amino acids: CASSFSAGTSTSEQYF. Full variable domain (outside the CDR3, taken from reference TRBV11-1 and TRBJ2-7): EAEVAQSPRYKITEKSQAVAFWCDPISGHATLYWYRQILGQGPELLVQFQDESVVDDSQLPKDRFSAERLKGVDSTLKIQPAELGDSAMYLCASSFSAGTSTSEQYFGPGTRLTVT.

The genes are TRBV5-4 and TRBJ2-3, with D tentatively TRBD2 (5 bases). The V gene lost 4 bases and the J gene lost 1 base, with 16 bases spanning the gap. CDR1 is SGHNT, CDR2 YYREEE, per germline (reference sequence). This CDR3 has 16 residues. The CDR3 reads CASSDRSVWGTDTQYF. CDR3 nucleotide sequence: TGTGCCAGCAGCGACCGTAGCGTGTGGGGCACAGATACGCAGTATTTT. Together with reference TRBV5-4 and TRBJ2-3, the CDR3 gives the full variable domain: ETGVTQSPTHLIKTRGQQVTLRCSSQSGHNTVSWYQQALGQGPQFIFQYYREEENGRGNFPPRFSGLQFPNYSSELNVNALELDDSALYLCASSDRSVWGTDTQYFGPGTRLTVL.

CDR3 loop: CASSLSGSNYGYTF. DNA of the CDR3: TGTGCCAGCAGTTTATCAGGGTCTAACTATGGCTACACCTTC. The chain recombines TRBV28 with TRBJ1-2, with D perhaps TRBD1 (5 bases). Trimming shortened V by 1 base and J by 0 bases, and 6 bases separated the two germline ends. The CDR3 length is 14 residues. Germline lookup yields CDR1 MDHEN and CDR2 SYDVKM.

This clone came up once. The chain employs TRBV20-1 and TRBJ2-2; 7 positions agree with TRBD2. Germline trimming cut 3 bases from V and 4 bases from J; bases unmatched to any gene: 5. Germline CDR1 and CDR2: DFQATT and SNEGSKA (reference sequence). This CDR3 region has 14 residues. CDR3 sequence (DNA): TGCAGTGCTAGTAAGGGAGGGTTCACCGGGGAGCTGTTTTTT. Amino acids: CSASKGGFTGELFF.

The rearrangement links TRBV2 to TRBJ2-3; a possible D gene is TRBD2 (5 bases). Germline values: CDR1 SNHLY, CDR2 FYNNEI. The V gene lost 9 bases and the J gene lost 4 bases, with 8 bases spanning the gap. This CDR3 has 11 residues. The CDR3 sequence: CARAGADTQYF. CDR3 in DNA: TGTGCCAGAGCCGGGGCAGATACGCAGTATTTT.

The genes are TRBV30 and TRBJ1-5, with 12 bases matching TRBD1. The CDR3 consists of 13 residues. The V and J ends lost 8 bases and 7 bases, in that order; junction bases with no gene match: 6. CDR1 is GTSNPN and CDR2 is SVGIG in the germline V gene (reference sequence). CDR3 in amino acids: CAVGTGGEQPQHF. For the CDR3, the DNA is TGTGCCGTCGGGACAGGGGGCGAGCAGCCCCAGCATTTT.

The chain links TRBV20-1 to TRBJ1-6; weak D call: TRBD1 (5 bases). Germline CDR1 is DFQATT and CDR2 is SNEGSKA (reference sequence). The V gene lost 3 bases and the J gene lost 9 bases, with 15 bases spanning the gap. This CDR3 comprises 14 residues. The CDR3 is CSASRGQGGSPLHF. The CDR3 coding sequence is TGCAGTGCTAGTAGGGGTCAGGGAGGTTCACCCCTCCACTTT.

J is TRBJ1-5 and V is TRBV27; D gene unclear. The CDR3 is 15 amino acids. V dropped 5 bases and J dropped 0 bases, with 11 bases sitting between them. From germline, CDR1 is MNHEY and CDR2 SMNVEV (reference sequence). The CDR3 DNA sequence: TGTGCCAGCAGTCCATTCGGCTATAGCAATCAGCCCCAGCATTTT. This gives the protein CASSPFGYSNQPQHF.

V gene TRBV30 combines with J gene TRBJ1-6; D ambiguous. The CDR3 loop spans 13 amino acids. V shed 4 bases and J shed 7 bases, with 11 bases lying between them. CDR1 and CDR2 (germline): GTSNPN, SVGIG (reference sequence). CDR3 nucleotide sequence: TGTGCCTGGAATTGGGGAGGGAATTCACCCCTCCACTTT. This gives the protein CAWNWGGNSPLHF.

The chain carries TRBV19 and TRBJ2-7; TRBD2 agrees at 12 bases. The CDR3 consists of 15 residues. The germline gives CDR1 LNHDA, CDR2 SQIVND (reference sequence). V lost 3 bases and J lost 2; bases outside the gene matches: 2. This CDR3 reads CASSIGLAGPYEQYF. In nucleotides, the CDR3 is TGTGCCAGTAGTATTGGACTAGCGGGACCCTACGAGCAGTACTTC. The full variable domain, rest sourced from reference TRBV19 and TRBJ2-7, is DGGITQSPKYLFRKEGQNVTLSCEQNLNHDAMYWYRQDPGQGLRLIYYSQIVNDFQKGDIAEGYSVSREKKESFPLTVTSAQKNPTAFYLCASSIGLAGPYEQYFGPGTRLTVT.

The chain carries TRBV15 and TRBJ2-5; the match to TRBD1 covers 9 bases. The germline CDR1 and CDR2 sequences are LNHNV and YYDKDF (reference sequence). The J segment lost 3 bases and the V segment lost 6 bases, leaving 2 bases of the junction unmatched. The CDR3 consists of 13 residues. CDR3 sequence: CATSGQGKETQYF. The CDR3 nucleotides are TGTGCCACCAGTGGACAGGGGAAAGAGACCCAGTACTTC.

The V call is TRBV6-5, the J call TRBJ1-6; possible D gene TRBD1, 6 bases. Trimming removed 4 bases at V and 7 bases at J, with 11 bases between. Germline CDR1 MNHEY, CDR2 SVGAGI. This CDR3 region has 14 residues. Here the CDR3 reads CASSLQGSNSPLHF. The CDR3 bases are TGTGCCAGCAGTTTACAGGGTTCAAATTCACCCCTCCACTTT.

The rearrangement joins TRBV4-3 to TRBJ2-2, with D perhaps matching TRBD1 (5 bases). The CDR3 is 13 residues long. Trimming pared 5 bases from V and 5 bases from J, leaving 9 bases between. From germline, CDR1 is LGHNA and CDR2 YSLEER. The CDR3 nucleotides are TGCGCCAGCAGCGTTCAGGGAACCGGGGAGCTGTTTTTT. Amino acid sequence: CASSVQGTGELFF.

V gene TRBV12-3 or TRBV12-4 combines with J gene TRBJ1-5, with D maybe TRBD1 (6 bases). Between the trimmed V and J ends, which lost 7 bases and 4 bases, there was a span of 11 bases. The CDR3 contains 13 residues. The CDR3 sequence: CASNGQINQPQHF. The CDR3 DNA sequence: TGTGCCAGCAACGGACAGATAAATCAGCCCCAGCATTTT.

The rearrangement joins TRBV5-5 to TRBJ1-6, with D perhaps matching TRBD1 (6 bases). V was cut by 0 bases and J by 10 bases, with 17 bases left in between. Germline loops: CDR1 SGHKS, CDR2 YYEKEE (reference sequence). CDR3 length: 16 amino acids. This CDR3 reads CASSLESTVRGSPLHF. CDR3 bases: TGTGCCAGCAGCTTGGAGTCGACAGTGAGGGGGTCACCCCTCCACTTT. The variable domain in full, with the rest retrieved from reference TRBV5-5 and TRBJ1-6, is DAGVTQSPTHLIKTRGQQVTLRCSPISGHKSVSWYQQVLGQGPQFIFQYYEKEERGRGNFPDRFSARQFPNYSSELNVNALLLGDSALYLCASSLESTVRGSPLHFGNGTRLTVT.

The chain employs TRBV29-1 and TRBJ1-2; 7 bases align to TRBD1. This CDR3 has 14 amino acids. Germline CDR1 is SQVTM and CDR2 is ANQGSEA. V lost 4 bases to trimming and J lost 1 base; unmatched junction nucleotides: 6. The CDR3 sequence: CSVAGTGVNYGYTF. Here the CDR3 DNA reads TGCAGCGTTGCGGGAACAGGGGTTAACTATGGCTACACCTTC.

The CDR3 nucleotides read TGTGCCAGCAGTTACTCGGGGGGACCCCAGCATTTT. The encoded protein is CASSYSGGPQHF. This chain connects TRBV6-2 or TRBV6-3 to TRBJ1-5; a possible D gene is TRBD1 (5 bases). The V end was cut by 0 bases, the J end by 10 bases, with 7 bases between. Germline CDR1 reads MNHEY; CDR2 reads SVGEGT. CDR3 size: 12 residues.

The chain employs TRBV15 and TRBJ1-1; a possible D gene is TRBD1 (6 bases). V lost 3 bases, J lost 3 bases, and 8 bases lay in between. Germline assignment: CDR1 LNHNV and CDR2 YYDKDF (reference sequence). There are 13 residues in the CDR3. Here the CDR3 DNA reads TGTGCCACCAGCAGGACAGGTTACACTGAAGCTTTCTTT. Its protein is CATSRTGYTEAFF.

The chain links TRBV2 to TRBJ1-2; no definite D call. Germline CDR1 and CDR2: SNHLY and FYNNEI. The CDR3 length is 12 residues. Between the trimmed V and J ends, which lost 6 bases and 0 bases, there was a span of 5 bases. CDR3 sequence reads: CASRQTNYGYTF. For the CDR3, the DNA is TGTGCCAGCAGACAGACTAACTATGGCTACACCTTC.

This clone was detected once. V is TRBV7-2 and J is TRBJ2-5, with TRBD1 matching over 7 bases. V was clipped by 1 base and J by 2 bases; unmatched bases: 4. This CDR3 region has 15 residues. Germline-derived CDR1 and CDR2 are SGHTA and FQGNSA. CDR3 nucleotides: TGTGCCAGCAGCTTAGGGGACAGCGCACAAGAGACCCAGTACTTC. As protein: CASSLGDSAQETQYF.

V is TRBV28 and J is TRBJ1-5; D is perhaps TRBD1 (5 bases). The CDR3 contains 15 residues. Germline V gene data show CDR1 as MDHEN and CDR2 as SYDVKM. Deletions cut 2 bases from V and 5 bases from J, with 13 bases between. The CDR3 DNA reads as TGTGCCAGCAGTTTACTAGGGGCAGGCGATCAGCCCCAGCATTTT. Translating it yields CASSLLGAGDQPQHF.

The V and J genes are TRBV9 and TRBJ2-1; 7 nucleotides align to TRBD2. The trim removed 0 bases at V and 5 bases at J, leaving 5 bases unmatched. This CDR3 has 15 amino acids. Germline CDR1 reads SGDLS; CDR2 reads YYNGEE. In DNA, the CDR3 is TGTGCCAGCAGCGTAGCGCTAGCGGAGCACAATGAGCAGTTCTTC. Amino acids: CASSVALAEHNEQFF.

The chain combines TRBV2 with TRBJ1-1; 9 positions agree with TRBD1. Germline V gene lookup returns CDR1 SNHLY and CDR2 FYNNEI. CDR3 length equals 17 residues. The junction had 10 bases not matched to a gene; V was cut back by 0 bases and J by 5 bases. As DNA, the CDR3 is TGTGCCAGCAGTGAAGCGGGTACAGGGGGCTCAAGGACTGAAGCTTTCTTT. This translates into CASSEAGTGGSRTEAFF.

V usage is TRBV5-4 and J usage is TRBJ1-1; 7 bases map to TRBD1. The CDR3 is 15 residues long. J was trimmed by 4 bases and V by 3 bases; bases with no gene match: 9. Germline CDR1 is SGHNT and CDR2 is YYREEE (reference sequence). CDR3 DNA: TGTGCCAGCAGCTCGCAGGGGGGATCATTCACTGAAGCTTTCTTT. Its translation is CASSSQGGSFTEAFF.

V is TRBV5-1 and J is TRBJ2-1; 9 bases align to TRBD1. The CDR3 runs 14 residues. J lost 5 bases, V lost 6 bases, and 6 bases had no gene match. Germline V gives CDR1 SGHRS, CDR2 YFSETQ. This CDR3 is CASIGQGWNNEQFF. DNA of the CDR3: TGCGCCAGCATCGGACAGGGGTGGAACAATGAGCAGTTCTTC.

This chain links TRBV6-5 with TRBJ1-2; TRBD1 matches 8 bases. Losses at the gene ends were 4 bases for V and 0 bases for J; bases not matched to a gene: 4. The CDR3 spans 15 residues. Germline lookup yields CDR1 MNHEY and CDR2 SVGAGI. CDR3 sequence reads: CASSSQGGANYGYTF. In nucleotides, the CDR3 is TGTGCCAGCAGTTCACAGGGGGGAGCTAACTATGGCTACACCTTC.